This TCR beta chain was recovered during a study of prognosis after radiotherapy for stage I lung cancer. Starting from genomic DNA, TCR beta CDR3 was amplified through two-round multiplex PCR. It was primers specific to each TRBV and TRBJ gene that first-round PCR used. From the multiplex PCR reads, TCRdb called clonotypes with MiXCR, one entry per CDR3 protein. The profile covers more than 30,000 distinct CDR3 sequences, with approximately 39% appearing a single time and 15% taken by the ten largest. Points on this clonotype: The germline gene is not matched at one end of the junction; a read error may be the cause.

This CDR3 region has 15 residues. The V gene's germline CDR1 is MNHEY and CDR2 SMNVEV (reference sequence). The receptor was isolated from a donor at least 50 years old with non-small cell lung cancer. This rearrangement joins TRBV27 to TRBJ2-3, with D maybe TRBD1 (6 bases). The sample in question was PBMCs, obtained before or after stereotactic body radiation therapy (not recorded which). In DNA form, the CDR3 reads TGTGCCAGAAGTTGGGGAAAGGGGGACACAGATACGCAGTATTTT. It codes for CARSWGKGDTDTQYF.